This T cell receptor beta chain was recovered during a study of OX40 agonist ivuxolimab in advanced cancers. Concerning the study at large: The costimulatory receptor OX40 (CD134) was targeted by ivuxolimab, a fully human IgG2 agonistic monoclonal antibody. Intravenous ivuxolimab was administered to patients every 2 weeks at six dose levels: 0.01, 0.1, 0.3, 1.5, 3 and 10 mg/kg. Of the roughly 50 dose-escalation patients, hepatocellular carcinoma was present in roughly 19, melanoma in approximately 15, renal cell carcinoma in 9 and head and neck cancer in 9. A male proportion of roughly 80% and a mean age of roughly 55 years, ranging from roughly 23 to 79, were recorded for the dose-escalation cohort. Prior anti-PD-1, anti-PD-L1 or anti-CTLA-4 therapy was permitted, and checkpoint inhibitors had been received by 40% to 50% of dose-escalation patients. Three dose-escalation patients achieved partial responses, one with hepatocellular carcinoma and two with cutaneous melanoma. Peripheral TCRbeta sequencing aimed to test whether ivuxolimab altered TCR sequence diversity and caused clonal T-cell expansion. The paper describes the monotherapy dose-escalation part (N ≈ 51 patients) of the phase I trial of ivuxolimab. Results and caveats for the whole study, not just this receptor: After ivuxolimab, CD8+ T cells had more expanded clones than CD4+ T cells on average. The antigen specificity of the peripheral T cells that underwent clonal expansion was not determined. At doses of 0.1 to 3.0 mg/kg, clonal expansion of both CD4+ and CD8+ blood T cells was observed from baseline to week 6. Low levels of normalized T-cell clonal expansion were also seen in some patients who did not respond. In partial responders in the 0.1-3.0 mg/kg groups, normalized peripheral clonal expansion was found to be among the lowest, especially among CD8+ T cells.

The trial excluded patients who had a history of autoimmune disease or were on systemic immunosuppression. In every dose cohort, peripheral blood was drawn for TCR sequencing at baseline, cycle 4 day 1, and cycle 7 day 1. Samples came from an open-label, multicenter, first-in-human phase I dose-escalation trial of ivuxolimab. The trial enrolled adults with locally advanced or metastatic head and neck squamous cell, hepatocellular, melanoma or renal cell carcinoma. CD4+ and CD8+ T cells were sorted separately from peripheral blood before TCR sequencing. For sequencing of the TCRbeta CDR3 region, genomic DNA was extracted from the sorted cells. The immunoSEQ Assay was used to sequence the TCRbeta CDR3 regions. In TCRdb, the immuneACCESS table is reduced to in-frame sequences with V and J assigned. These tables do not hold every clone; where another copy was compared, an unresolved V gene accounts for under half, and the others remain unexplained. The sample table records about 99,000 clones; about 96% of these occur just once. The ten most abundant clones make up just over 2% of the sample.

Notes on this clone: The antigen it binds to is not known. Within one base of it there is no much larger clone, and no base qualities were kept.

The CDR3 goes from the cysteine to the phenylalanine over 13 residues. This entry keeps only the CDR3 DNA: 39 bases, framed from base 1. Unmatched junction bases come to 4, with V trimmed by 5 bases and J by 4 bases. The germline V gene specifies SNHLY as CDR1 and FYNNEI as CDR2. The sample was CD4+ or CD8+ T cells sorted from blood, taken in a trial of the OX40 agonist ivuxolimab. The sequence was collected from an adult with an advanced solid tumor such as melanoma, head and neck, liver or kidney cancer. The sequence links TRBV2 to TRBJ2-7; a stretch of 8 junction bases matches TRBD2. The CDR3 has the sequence CASSPSSGYEQYF. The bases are TGTGCCAGCAGTCCCTCTAGCGGGTACGAGCAGTACTTC.